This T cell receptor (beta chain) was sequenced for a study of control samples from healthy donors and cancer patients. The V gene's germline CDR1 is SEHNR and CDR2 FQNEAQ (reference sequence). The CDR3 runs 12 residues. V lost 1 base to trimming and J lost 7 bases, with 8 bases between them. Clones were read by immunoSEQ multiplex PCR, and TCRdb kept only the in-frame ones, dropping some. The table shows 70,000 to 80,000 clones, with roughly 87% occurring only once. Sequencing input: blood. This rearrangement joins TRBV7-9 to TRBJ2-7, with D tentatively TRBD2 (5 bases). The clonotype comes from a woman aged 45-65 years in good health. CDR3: CASSLVSGEQYF. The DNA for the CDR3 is TGTGCCAGCAGCTTAGTCTCGGGGGAGCAGTACTTC.